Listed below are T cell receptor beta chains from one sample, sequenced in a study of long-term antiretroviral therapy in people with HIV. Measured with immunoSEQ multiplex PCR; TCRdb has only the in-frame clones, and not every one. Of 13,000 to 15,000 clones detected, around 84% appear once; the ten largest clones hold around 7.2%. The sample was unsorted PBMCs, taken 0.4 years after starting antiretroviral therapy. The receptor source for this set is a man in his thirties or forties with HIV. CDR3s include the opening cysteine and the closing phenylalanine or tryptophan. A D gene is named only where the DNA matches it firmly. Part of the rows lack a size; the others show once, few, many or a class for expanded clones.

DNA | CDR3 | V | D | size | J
TGTGCCAGCAGCCCCTTCTGGACTTTTAATGAGCAGTTCTTC | CASSPFWTFNEQFF | TRBV7-9 | - | - | TRBJ2-1
TGCGCCAGCAGCCGCTACCAGACAGGGATCAGCACTGAAGCTTTCTTT | CASSRYQTGISTEAFF | TRBV4-1 | TRBD1 | once | TRBJ1-1
TGCGCCAGCAGTGAGTCGACGACCGGTGGCGGAAACACCATATATTTT | CASSESTTGGGNTIYF | TRBV10-2 | - | - | TRBJ1-3
TGTGCCAGCAGTCTTACTAGCGGGGGGGTTCCAGATACGCAGTATTTT | CASSLTSGGVPDTQYF | TRBV27 | TRBD2 | - | TRBJ2-3
TGTGCCAGTAGTATAGGGACAGGGGCGGCTGGGGCCAACGTCCTGACTTTC | CASSIGTGAAGANVLTF | TRBV19 | TRBD1 | - | TRBJ2-6
TGTGCCAGCTCACCTAGTACAGGGCGTTCACCCCTCCACTTT | CASSPSTGRSPLHF | TRBV18 | - | few | TRBJ1-6
TGTGCCAGCAGCTTAGGATCCGAAGGGGTCATTCAGTACTTC | CASSLGSEGVIQYF | TRBV5-5 | - | - | TRBJ2-4
TGTGCCAGCTCTTTCCCGGGACTAGCGGGTTACAATGAGCAGTTCTTC | CASSFPGLAGYNEQFF | TRBV18 | TRBD2 | - | TRBJ2-1
TGTGCCTCCACTAGCGGGGGGATCACAGATACGCAGTATTTT | CASTSGGITDTQYF | TRBV30 | TRBD2 | - | TRBJ2-3
TGTGCCAGCAGCAGTACTCCAGGGGACACTGAAGCTTTCTTT | CASSSTPGDTEAFF | TRBV11-2 | - | - | TRBJ1-1
TGTGCCAGCAGCTTGGACAGGGGCTACACTGAAGCTTTCTTT | CASSLDRGYTEAFF | TRBV7-2 | TRBD1 | - | TRBJ1-1
TGTGCCAGCTCACCAGGGAATCGGTACACTGAAGCTTTCTTT | CASSPGNRYTEAFF | TRBV18 | - | - | TRBJ1-1
TGTGCCAGCAGTTCTGGTCGGGACTACGAGCAGTACTTC | CASSSGRDYEQYF | TRBV6-5 | - | - | TRBJ2-7
TGTGCCAGCAGACTAGCGGGGGATCACGGGGAGCTGTTTTTT | CASRLAGDHGELFF | TRBV6-4 | TRBD2 | - | TRBJ2-2
TGTGCCAGCAGCCTGAACTACGAGCAGTACTTC | CASSLNYEQYF | TRBV7-2 | - | - | TRBJ2-7
TGCGCCAGCAGCCCATACGGGGCAGGGGAGGGGTTCACTGAAGCTTTCTTT | CASSPYGAGEGFTEAFF | TRBV4-1 | - | - | TRBJ1-1
TGTGCCAGCAGTCGAGCTGGAACTAATGAAAAACTGTTTTTT | CASSRAGTNEKLFF | TRBV27 | - | - | TRBJ1-4
TGCGCCAGCAGCCAAGATAGGTATGGTTCCACCGGGGAGCTGTTTTTT | CASSQDRYGSTGELFF | TRBV4-3 | - | - | TRBJ2-2
TGTGCCAGCAGTGCTTCTGAGGGGTACCTGGGTGGCTACACCTTC | CASSASEGYLGGYTF | TRBV2 | - | - | TRBJ1-2
TGTGCCAGCAGCTTGCAGATTAGTAATGAGCAGTTCTTC | CASSLQISNEQFF | TRBV5-6 | - | - | TRBJ2-1
TGTGCCAGCAGCTTAATTCTCGATGAGCAGTTCTTC | CASSLILDEQFF | TRBV7-9 | - | - | TRBJ2-1
TGTGCCAGCGGATTTCCCCCGGGGATGGGGAAGACCCAGTACTTC | CASGFPPGMGKTQYF | TRBV6-5 | - | - | TRBJ2-5
TGTGCCAGCGCTGACAGGGGGCAAGGTCGGGGAGAAGCTTTCTTT | CASADRGQGRGEAFF | TRBV27 | TRBD1 | once | TRBJ1-1
TGTGCCAGCTCACCCGGCCTAGCGGGGGTAGCCAAAAACATTCAGTACTTC | CASSPGLAGVAKNIQYF | TRBV18 | TRBD2 | - | TRBJ2-4
TGTGCCAGTAGTCCACAGATTTCCTACGAGCAGTACTTC | CASSPQISYEQYF | TRBV19 | - | once | TRBJ2-7
TGTGCCTGGAGGTCGGAGGAACAGGGACTGACTTCACCCCTCCACTTT | CAWRSEEQGLTSPLHF | TRBV30 | - | - | TRBJ1-6
TGTGCCAGCAGCATAAGACTAGCGGGAGTCGTCGAGCAGTACTTC | CASSIRLAGVVEQYF | TRBV7-2 | TRBD2 | - | TRBJ2-7
TGTGCCTGGACGAGCGGGGGGTCTGGCGAGCAGTACTTC | CAWTSGGSGEQYF | TRBV30 | TRBD2 | - | TRBJ2-7
TGTGCCAGTAGTGTTACAGAAATCTACAGCAATCAGCCCCAGCATTTT | CASSVTEIYSNQPQHF | TRBV19 | - | - | TRBJ1-5
TGCAGCGTTGACTTTCCGGACGGTTGGGGACTAGCAACAGATACGCAGTATTTT | CSVDFPDGWGLATDTQYF | TRBV29-1 | TRBD2 | - | TRBJ2-3
TGTGCCATCAGTGATTACGAAGTTTTCGATGAGCAGTTCTTC | CAISDYEVFDEQFF | TRBV10-3 | - | medium-sized | TRBJ2-1
TGCGCCAGCAGCTTCAACACGGACTCCTACGAGCAGTACTTC | CASSFNTDSYEQYF | TRBV5-1 | - | - | TRBJ2-7
TGTGCCAGCAGCTTAGCAGGGGGTGGCACTGAAGCTTTCTTT | CASSLAGGGTEAFF | TRBV7-9 | - | few | TRBJ1-1
TGTGCCAGCAGTTACTCGAGAGCTACGGATTACTACGAGCAGTACTTC | CASSYSRATDYYEQYF | TRBV6-6 | - | once | TRBJ2-7
TGCGCCAGCAGCTCGGGACTAGCGGGATCGAACACCGGGGAGCTGTTTTTT | CASSSGLAGSNTGELFF | TRBV5-1 | TRBD2 | - | TRBJ2-2
TGTGCCAGCAGCTTACCGTGGGACAGGGGGCGAGAGCAGTACTTC | CASSLPWDRGREQYF | TRBV11-2 | TRBD1 | - | TRBJ2-7
TGCGCCAGCAGCTTGGCGGGCGGACAGCCCAAACTGTTTTTT | CASSLAGGQPKLFF | TRBV5-1 | - | few | TRBJ1-4
TGCGCCAGCAGCCAAGTCCTAGCGCTATACAATGAGCAGTTCTTC | CASSQVLALYNEQFF | TRBV4-1 | - | - | TRBJ2-1
TGTGCCAGCAGCCTCGGAGGGACTAATGAAAAACTGTTTTTT | CASSLGGTNEKLFF | TRBV7-2 | - | - | TRBJ1-4
TGTGCCAGCAGCTTGCCCCCCTTGAACACTGAAGCTTTCTTT | CASSLPPLNTEAFF | TRBV5-6 | - | - | TRBJ1-1
TGTGCCAGCACCCCCCAGGGCGGCTCCTACGAGCAGTACTTC | CASTPQGGSYEQYF | TRBV27 | - | - | TRBJ2-7
TGCGCCAGCAGTCAAGACAGGGGAAAAAGCACAGATACGCAGTATTTT | CASSQDRGKSTDTQYF | TRBV23-1 | TRBD1 | - | TRBJ2-3
TGTGCCAGTAGATCGACAGATAGCAATCAGCCCCAGCATTTT | CASRSTDSNQPQHF | TRBV19 | - | - | TRBJ1-5
TGCAGCGTTGAAATGCTAGCGGGAGAACCCGAGCAGTACTTC | CSVEMLAGEPEQYF | TRBV29-1 | TRBD2 | - | TRBJ2-7
TGTGCCACCAGCAGAGATCATGGGGACTCAAGCTCCTACAATGAGCAGTTCTTC | CATSRDHGDSSSYNEQFF | TRBV15 | - | once | TRBJ2-1
TGTGCCAGTAGTCCCACGACCCTGGGTAACAATGAGCAGTTCTTC | CASSPTTLGNNEQFF | TRBV19 | - | - | TRBJ2-1
TGCAGCGTGCCGACAGATAGGAGAGAAGCTTTCTTT | CSVPTDRREAFF | TRBV29-1 | - | - | TRBJ1-1
TGTGCCAGCAGTTACTGGGCTAGTAATATTGCCGATGAGCAGTTCTTC | CASSYWASNIADEQFF | TRBV6-5 | - | - | TRBJ2-1
TGCAGCGTACTTGCCGGGATTCCACCTTACTATGGCTACACCTTC | CSVLAGIPPYYGYTF | TRBV29-1 | - | - | TRBJ1-2
TGTGCCTGGACCCGACAGCATGGCTACACCTTC | CAWTRQHGYTF | TRBV30 | - | - | TRBJ1-2
TGCGCCAGCAGCATCGGACAGAGCTATGGCTACACCTTC | CASSIGQSYGYTF | TRBV5-1 | - | - | TRBJ1-2
TGTGCCAGCAGTAGGGGACCGATGGGGAACACTGAAGCTTTCTTT | CASSRGPMGNTEAFF | TRBV6-1 | - | - | TRBJ1-1
TGTGCCAGCAGCTTAGGCGGTCTGAACACTGAAGCTTTCTTT | CASSLGGLNTEAFF | TRBV13 | - | - | TRBJ1-1
TGTGCCAGCAGCTTAGCGACGGGCCAGCCCCAGCATTTT | CASSLATGQPQHF | TRBV7-6 | - | - | TRBJ1-5
TGTGCCACCAGCAGTCCGGGACTAGGCGATTATACGCAGTATTTT | CATSSPGLGDYTQYF | TRBV15 | TRBD2 | once | TRBJ2-3
TGTGCCAGCAGCCAAGACCCCCCAGGGCGGGGTCCAACTAATGAAAAACTGTTTTTT | CASSQDPPGRGPTNEKLFF | TRBV4-2 | - | - | TRBJ1-4
TGTGCCTGGAGTCAGGGGACCGACTCCTACGAGCAGTACTTC | CAWSQGTDSYEQYF | TRBV30 | - | - | TRBJ2-7